This TCR beta chain came from a study of OX40 agonist ivuxolimab in advanced cancers. Turning to the study itself: Ivuxolimab doses were 0.01, 0.1, 0.3, 1.5, 3 or 10 mg/kg every 2 weeks. Of mixed ages from about 20 to 85 and averaging about 56 years, the group was approximately 84% male. The study's findings and limits: Also present in some nonresponders was a low level of normalized T-cell clonal expansion.

The investigators sampled blood at baseline, at cycle 4 day 1, and at cycle 7 day 1. As regards this clone: Its antigen is unknown.

Clones were sequenced by immunoSEQ multiplex PCR, and TCRdb holds only the in-frame ones, with some missing. The sample contains 20,000 to 25,000 clones, about 83% of which appear only once. The V and J ends lost 0 bases and 7 bases respectively, with 16 bases between them. Germline CDR1 and CDR2: KGHSH and LQKENI. The CDR3 has 16 amino acids. The material sequenced was CD4+ or CD8+ T cells sorted from blood, taken in a trial of the OX40 agonist ivuxolimab. The V gene is TRBV18, the J gene TRBJ2-1; D gene unclear. The origin of this receptor is an adult with an advanced solid tumor such as melanoma, head and neck, liver or kidney cancer. CDR3 protein: CASSPPWNRRENEQFF. The CDR3 DNA reads as TGTGCCAGCTCACCACCGTGGAACAGAAGGGAAAATGAGCAGTTCTTC.